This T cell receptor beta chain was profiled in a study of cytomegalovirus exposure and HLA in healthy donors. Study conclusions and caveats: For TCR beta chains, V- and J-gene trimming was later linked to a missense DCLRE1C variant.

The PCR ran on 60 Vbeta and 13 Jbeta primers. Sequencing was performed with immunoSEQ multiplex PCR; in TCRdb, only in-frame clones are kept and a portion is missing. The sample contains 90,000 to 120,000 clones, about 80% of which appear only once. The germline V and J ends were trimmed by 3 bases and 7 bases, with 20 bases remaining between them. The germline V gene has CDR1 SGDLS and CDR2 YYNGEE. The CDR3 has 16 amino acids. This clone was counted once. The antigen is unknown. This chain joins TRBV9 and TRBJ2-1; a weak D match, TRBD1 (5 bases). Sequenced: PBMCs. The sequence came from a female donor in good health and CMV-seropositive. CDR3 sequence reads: CASSAHQGSPTNEQFF. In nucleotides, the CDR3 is TGTGCCAGCAGCGCCCACCAGGGCAGTCCAACGAATGAGCAGTTCTTC.